The following is a T cell receptor (beta chain) sequence with its context. The antigen is undetermined. Each single cDNA molecule received a unique molecular identifier. From the 5' RACE reads, TCRdb called clonotypes with MiXCR, one entry per CDR3 protein. The sample holds fewer than 60,000 distinct CDR3 sequences, 12% seen once. The data stem from a study of early T cells in non-severe SARS-CoV-2 infection. Study background: Alpha and beta chains were unpaired, from unsorted whole-blood bulk RNA.

Study-level results: A preference for anti-spike CD8 responses marked VDJdb matching, which missed private and CD4 specificities.

The germline gives CDR1 SEHNR, CDR2 FQNEAQ (reference sequence). CDR3 size: 12 residues. V trimming: 7 bases; J trimming: 5 bases; junction bases outside the gene matches: 4. The V and J genes are TRBV7-9 and TRBJ1-1; 7 nucleotides agree with TRBD1. The source material was whole blood. The clonotype originates from an adult who was a healthcare worker with PCR-confirmed SARS-CoV-2 infection or an uninfected control (not recorded which). CDR3 amino acids: CASTQTGTEAFF. The CDR3 region has the DNA TGTGCCAGCACCCAGACAGGGACTGAAGCTTTCTTT.